The entry below gives a single T cell receptor (beta chain) sequence along with its context. Its cognate antigen is unknown. Germline and junction disagree at one end, which may indicate a read error. These data are taken from a study of post-analysis software for immune sequencing data. Study-level information: As for disease course, relapsing-remitting, secondary progressive and progressive-relapsing multiple sclerosis were all included.

Study observations and caveats: In patients, TRBV5-6, TRBV5-1 and TRBV20-1 belonged to roughly five TRBV segments found more frequently than in controls.

The CDR3 sequence is 16 residues long. CDR1 is SGHRS, CDR2 YFSETQ, per germline. Every TCR beta cDNA library bore unique molecular identifiers. There were about 0.85 to 11 million T cells, and around 460,000 cDNA molecules came from them. MiXCR was run by TCRdb on the PCR reads, yielding one entry per CDR3 protein. The data contain 380,000 or so distinct CDR3 sequences, about a third of them singletons. The clonotype was recovered from a girl aged 5-17 years with multiple sclerosis. Input material: blood. The V and J genes are TRBV5-1 and TRBJ1-5; tentative D call: TRBD1 (5 bases). CDR3 region: CASSSAPRGRGQPRHF. The CDR3 nucleotides read TGCGCCAGCAGCTCAGCTCCCCGGGGACGAGGTCAGCCCCGGCATTTT. The full variable domain, its missing parts supplied by reference TRBV5-1 and TRBJ1-5, is KAGVTQTPRYLIKTRGQQVTLSCSPISGHRSVSWYQQTPGQGLQFLFEYFSETQRNKGNFPGRFSGRQFSNSRSEMNVSTLELGDSALYLCASSSAPRGRGQPRHFGDGTRLSIL.